This entry describes one T cell receptor (beta chain). The antigen remains unidentified. This sample is part of a study of shared clonotypes between healthy human individuals. Authors' methods: Filtering differed because ImmunoSEQ produced junction-only sequences that carried no quality scores. The method was immunoSEQ multiplex PCR; TCRdb's version includes in-frame clones alone and lacks a portion of them. The V and J calls and clone size were taken over from that table, and D and trimming were inferred from the DNA. The top ten clones hold roughly 1.2% of a sample with about 2 million clones, approximately 94% of them seen once. Study results and caveats: Only blood samples were collected, and tissue repertoires likely differ. Larger richness was generally estimated for naive than memory subsets. The generation probabilities recorded for non-shared clonotypes fell below those of clonotypes shared by all four donors.

This CDR3 has 13 amino acids. The V end lost 5 bases, the J end lost 3 bases, and 11 bases lay between the germline ends. Per the germline V gene, CDR1 is LNHNV and CDR2 is YYDKDF (reference sequence). The naive CD8 population came from CD45RO-negative cells selected for CCR7, without terminally differentiated effector memory CD45RA+ cells. The V call is TRBV15, the J call TRBJ2-7; D gene unclear. The specimen sequenced was naive CD8+ T cells sorted from blood. This TCR was sampled from a man aged 18-30 years in good health. This chain's CDR3 is CATSPSPGYEQYF. Here the CDR3 DNA reads TGTGCCACCAGCCCCAGTCCCGGCTACGAGCAGTACTTC.